This TCR beta chain was recorded in a study of T cells in Graves' hyperthyroidism and ophthalmopathy. Trimming stripped 6 bases from V and 0 bases from J, with 9 bases between. The germline V gene has CDR1 SNHLY and CDR2 FYNNEI. The CDR3 has 14 amino acids. This clonotype has at least ten counts. TCR beta CDR3 regions were amplified from RNA. First-round RT-PCR of the TCR CDR3 relied on the HTBI primer set. TCRdb ran MiXCR on the multiplex PCR reads and lists one entry per CDR3 protein. Of about 560,000 distinct CDR3 sequences in the sample, over 15% were seen once. The sequenced sample consisted of blood. The genes are TRBV2 and TRBJ2-4; D is possibly TRBD1 or TRBD2 (6 bases each). The receptor was isolated from a woman aged 18-29 years with Graves' hyperthyroidism. CDR3 nucleotides: TGTGCCAGCAGAGGGGGGCTAGCCAAAAACATTCAGTACTTC. Protein sequence: CASRGGLAKNIQYF.